This entry concerns a single TCR beta chain. CDR3 size: 15 residues. Germline assignment: CDR1 MNHNS and CDR2 SASEGT. After removal of 7 bases from V and 3 bases from J, the junction contained 6 bases not matched to a gene. This sample was taken from a study of shared clonotypes between healthy human individuals. At the deep level, the assay was run. Ten immunoSEQ deep assay plates served to sequence unsorted PBMC DNA. The method was immunoSEQ multiplex PCR; TCRdb's version includes in-frame clones alone and lacks a portion of them. This table has around 500,000 clones, 65% to 85% appearing once. Sequenced sample: PBMCs. V and J are TRBV6-1 and TRBJ1-5; 10 bases match TRBD1. This clonotype was sampled from a woman between 40 and 50 years old in good health. Some clones in this sample may be carry-over from other donors' samples. The CDR3 nucleotides are TGTGCCAGCACCGGGACAGGGGTCCTCAATCAGCCCCAGCATTTT. Residues: CASTGTGVLNQPQHF.